This TCR beta chain stems from a study of CD8+ T cells in alopecia areata. Study overall: The study gave treated patients oral tofacitinib at 5 to 10 mg twice daily.

Once RNA had been extracted, it was reverse transcribed into cDNA to act as the sequencing template. Profiled with immunoSEQ multiplex PCR; TCRdb holds only in-frame clones, not every one. Among 200,000 or so clones listed, around two fifths were seen once. Trimming removed 4 bases from V and 2 bases from J, with 10 bases in between. Germline assignment: CDR1 MNHEY and CDR2 SMNVEV (reference sequence). This CDR3 is 14 amino acids long. The sample's treatment: oral pan-JAK inhibitor, 5-10 mg twice daily. Collected material from alopecia areata patients comprised lesional scalp punch biopsies and peripheral blood.

Material: CD4+ T cells sorted from blood, obtained around week 30, from a patient treated with tofacitinib. The chain couples TRBV27 to TRBJ2-3; the D gene is possibly TRBD2 (6 bases). This receptor was obtained from a human donor with alopecia areata. The chain's CDR3 is CASSWKRVTDTQYF. The CDR3 nucleotides read TGTGCCAGCAGTTGGAAGCGGGTCACAGATACGCAGTATTTT.